The 13 T cell receptor beta chains below were found in one sample sequenced in a study of shared clonotypes between healthy human individuals. Profiling relied on immunoSEQ multiplex PCR, and the TCRdb table lists in-frame clones only, not all of them. The sample has roughly 2.5 million clones; 90% to 95% are singletons. Sequencing input: naive CD4+ T cells sorted from blood. Subset defined: CD45RA+ positively selected. The receptors were gathered from a man aged 18 to 29 in good health.

A single count supports this clone. The chain carries TRBV18 and TRBJ1-2; D is perhaps TRBD1 (6 bases). This CDR3 has 15 amino acids. The germline V gene has CDR1 KGHSH and CDR2 LQKENI. V was pared by 4 bases and J by 1 base, with 13 bases between. CDR3 region: CASSRTQGDNYGYTF. The CDR3 DNA reads TGTGCCAGCTCACGTACACAGGGTGATAACTATGGCTACACCTTC.

CDR3 sequence reads: CASSGTAELGEQYF. The CDR3 region has the DNA TGCGCCAGCAGCGGGACGGCAGAGCTCGGTGAGCAGTACTTC. The chain recombines TRBV5-1 with TRBJ2-7, with D perhaps assigned TRBD1 or TRBD2 (5 bases each). Trimming took off 4 bases at V and 7 bases at J, with 18 bases between the two ends. Per germline, CDR1 SGHRS and CDR2 YFSETQ. The CDR3 contains 14 residues.

The chain recombines TRBV29-1 with TRBJ1-2, with D perhaps TRBD1 (5 bases). The germline V gene encodes CDR1 SQVTM and CDR2 ANQGSEA. The CDR3 sequence is 14 residues long. V gave up 6 bases and J gave up 7 bases, with 21 bases separating them. The CDR3 reads CSVVGRGKAGGYTF. DNA of the CDR3: TGCAGCGTCGTCGGACGGGGGAAGGCGGGTGGCTACACCTTC.

This sequence joins TRBV28 and TRBJ2-3; 13 bases fit TRBD2. The length of the CDR3 is 15 residues. From germline, CDR1 is MDHEN and CDR2 SYDVKM. Trimming took 7 bases from V and 3 from J; bases not matched to a gene: 4. The CDR3 region is CASMGLAGITDTQYF. CDR3 sequence (DNA): TGTGCCAGCATGGGACTAGCGGGAATAACAGATACGCAGTATTTT. Based on the CDR3 plus reference TRBV28 and TRBJ2-3, the full variable domain is DVKVTQSSRYLVKRTGEKVFLECVQDMDHENMFWYRQDPGLGLRLIYFSYDVKMKEKGDIPEGYSVSREKKERFSLILESASTNQTSMYLCASMGLAGITDTQYFGPGTRLTVL.

This chain joins TRBV7-9 and TRBJ2-2; D ambiguous. Germline CDR1 is SEHNR and CDR2 is FQNEAQ (reference sequence). V was trimmed by 4 bases and J by 5 bases, leaving 14 bases between them. The CDR3 covers 15 residues. The CDR3 region is CASSSPERWTGELFF. The CDR3 coding sequence is TGTGCCAGCAGCTCCCCCGAGAGGTGGACCGGGGAGCTGTTTTTT.

For this clone: Other DNA sequences from this sample encode an identical CDR3 as well. The rearrangement links TRBV6-5 to TRBJ2-3; the match to TRBD2 covers 7 bases. CDR1 and CDR2 (germline): MNHEY, SVGAGI. There are 15 residues in the CDR3. The V and J ends lost 2 bases and 3 bases, in that order; junction bases with no gene match: 5. The CDR3 spells CASSYGAGRTDTQYF. CDR3 bases: TGTGCCAGCAGTTACGGAGCGGGGAGGACAGATACGCAGTATTTT.

Here the CDR3 reads CASSSPGQGLTDTQYF. CDR3 nucleotides: TGTGCCAGTAGTTCACCGGGACAGGGGTTGACAGATACGCAGTATTTT. The chain combines TRBV19 with TRBJ2-3; 10 positions agree with TRBD1. The J segment lost 3 bases and the V segment lost 5 bases, leaving 8 bases of the junction unmatched. Germline V CDR1 and CDR2: LNHDA, SQIVND (reference sequence). The CDR3 spans 16 residues. The full variable domain, with the rest looked up from reference TRBV19 and TRBJ2-3, is DGGITQSPKYLFRKEGQNVTLSCEQNLNHDAMYWYRQDPGQGLRLIYYSQIVNDFQKGDIAEGYSVSREKKESFPLTVTSAQKNPTAFYLCASSSPGQGLTDTQYFGPGTRLTVL.

V is TRBV11-3 and J is TRBJ2-1; the D is unclear. The germline V and J ends were trimmed by 0 bases and 2 bases, with 8 bases remaining between them. Germline CDR1 and CDR2: SGHNT and YENEEA. The CDR3 has 15 amino acids. In DNA, the CDR3 is TGTGCCAGCAGCTTAGACGGGTATGCCTACAATGAGCAGTTCTTC. As protein: CASSLDGYAYNEQFF.

V and J are TRBV4-1 and TRBJ1-4; unclear D gene. The CDR3 extends over 16 amino acids. Germline CDR1 MGHRA, CDR2 YSYEKL. V lost 0 bases and J 6 bases, leaving 14 bases between the germline ends. The CDR3 is CASSQDEGSPYEKLFF. CDR3 DNA: TGCGCCAGCAGCCAAGATGAGGGCAGTCCCTATGAAAAACTGTTTTTT.

V is TRBV19 and J is TRBJ1-2; 9 nucleotides line up with TRBD1. CDR1 is LNHDA, CDR2 SQIVND, per germline (reference sequence). This CDR3 comprises 12 residues. The junction had 5 bases not matched to a gene; V was cut back by 10 bases and J by 5 bases. DNA of the CDR3: TGTGCCACCTCGGACAGGGGATATGGCTACACCTTC. Translated: CATSDRGYGYTF.

V and J are TRBV15 and TRBJ2-7; 10 nucleotides line up with TRBD1. From germline, CDR1 is LNHNV and CDR2 YYDKDF (reference sequence). V shed 1 base and J 2 bases; nucleotides not matched to a gene: 5. The CDR3 length is 16 residues. DNA of the CDR3: TGTGCCACCAGCAGAGCCCAGGACAGGGGGGCCTACGAGCAGTACTTC. Its protein is CATSRAQDRGAYEQYF.

The chain links TRBV10-1 to TRBJ2-5; possibly TRBD1 for D (6 bases). The CDR3 runs 14 residues. Per germline, CDR1 WNHNN and CDR2 SYGVQD (reference sequence). Trimming shortened V by 6 bases and J by 4 bases, and 15 bases separated the two germline ends. The DNA for the CDR3 is TGCGCCAGCAGCGGCAGGGGTTCGGGAGAGACCCAGTACTTC. Translated, it gives CASSGRGSGETQYF.

The gene calls are TRBV29-1 and TRBJ2-7; 7 bases align to TRBD1. Germline loops: CDR1 SQVTM, CDR2 ANQGSEA. With V trimmed by 7 bases and J by 3 bases, 9 bases remained unmatched. The CDR3 covers 13 residues. CDR3 region: CSAAPTGNYEQYF. CDR3 coding DNA: TGCAGCGCCGCCCCGACAGGGAACTACGAGCAGTACTTC.